This T cell receptor beta chain was sequenced for a study of T cell changes during pregnancy in multiple sclerosis. Assay used: immunoSEQ multiplex PCR; TCRdb lists only in-frame clones, some missing. The sample contains under 70,000 clones, roughly 91% of which appear only once. There are 11 residues in the CDR3. The germline gives CDR1 SQVTM, CDR2 ANQGSEA. V was pared by 8 bases and J by 4 bases, with 9 bases between. The receptor's source is a female donor in good health, enrolled as a control in a pregnancy study. This chain connects TRBV29-1 to TRBJ2-1, with D perhaps TRBD1 (6 bases). This sample comprised peripheral blood, obtained in the third trimester of pregnancy. CDR3 coding DNA: TGCAGCTCCACAGGGTACAATGAGCAGTTCTTC. Its protein product is CSSTGYNEQFF.